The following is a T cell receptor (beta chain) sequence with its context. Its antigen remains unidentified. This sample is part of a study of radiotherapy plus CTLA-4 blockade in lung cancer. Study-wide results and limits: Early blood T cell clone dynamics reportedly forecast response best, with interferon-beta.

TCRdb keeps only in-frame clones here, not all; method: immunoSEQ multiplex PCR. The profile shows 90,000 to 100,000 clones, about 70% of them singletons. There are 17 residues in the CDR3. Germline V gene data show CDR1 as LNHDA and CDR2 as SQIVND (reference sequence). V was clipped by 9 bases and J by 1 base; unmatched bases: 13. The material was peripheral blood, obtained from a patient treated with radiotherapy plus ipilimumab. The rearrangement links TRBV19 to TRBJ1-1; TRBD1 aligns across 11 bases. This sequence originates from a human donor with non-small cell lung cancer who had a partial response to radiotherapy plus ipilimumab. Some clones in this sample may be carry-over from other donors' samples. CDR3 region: CASQIGQGARQNTEAFF. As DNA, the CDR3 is TGTGCCAGCCAAATAGGACAGGGGGCGAGACAGAACACTGAAGCTTTCTTT.